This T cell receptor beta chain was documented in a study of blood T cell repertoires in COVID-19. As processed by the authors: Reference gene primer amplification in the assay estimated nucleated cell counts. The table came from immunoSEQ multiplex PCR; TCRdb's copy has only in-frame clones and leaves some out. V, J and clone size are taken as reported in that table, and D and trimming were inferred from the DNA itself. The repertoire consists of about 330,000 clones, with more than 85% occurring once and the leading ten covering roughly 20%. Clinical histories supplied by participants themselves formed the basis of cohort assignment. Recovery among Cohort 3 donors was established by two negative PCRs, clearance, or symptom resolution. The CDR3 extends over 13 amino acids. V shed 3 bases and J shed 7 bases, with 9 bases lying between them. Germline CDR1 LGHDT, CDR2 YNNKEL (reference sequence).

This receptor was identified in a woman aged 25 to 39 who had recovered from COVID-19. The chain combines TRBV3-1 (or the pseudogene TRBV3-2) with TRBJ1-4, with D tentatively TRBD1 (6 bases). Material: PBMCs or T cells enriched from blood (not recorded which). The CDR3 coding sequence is TGTGCCAGCAGCCACAGGGGCGGTGAAAAACTGTTTTTT. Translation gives CASSHRGGEKLFF.